The T cell receptor beta chain under discussion was sequenced for a study of T cell changes during pregnancy in multiple sclerosis (dated by TCRdb to about 2019). For the wider study: The study examined how the T cell repertoire changed over the course of pregnancy in women with multiple sclerosis.

The CDR3 numbers 14 residues from cysteine through phenylalanine. The only DNA kept is the CDR3, 42 bases in frame from the first base. As encoded in the germline V gene, CDR1 is MGHRA while CDR2 is YSYEKL. Trimming costs V 4 bases and J 1 base, and their ends lie 10 bases apart. This clone was seen only a few times. It lacks a known antigen. No base qualities exist here, and no much larger clone lies one base off it. The library was produced with the immunoSEQ multiplex PCR assay. Held by TCRdb, this immuneACCESS table contains in-frame sequences only and omits some clones. Under half of the omission traces to an unresolved V gene where checked; the cause of the rest is unknown. This sample lists 100,000 or so clones; approximately 95% were detected once. Jointly, the top ten make up 3.5% to 4.5% of the sample.

The sample was peripheral blood, taken in the first trimester of pregnancy. The sequence derives from a female donor with multiple sclerosis, enrolled in a pregnancy study. The V and J segments used are TRBV4-1 and TRBJ1-2, and the D gene may be TRBD1, 6 bases matching. The CDR3 protein: CASSPDSFNYGYTF. In nucleotide form, the sequence is TGCGCCAGCAGCCCGGACAGTTTTAACTATGGCTACACCTTC.